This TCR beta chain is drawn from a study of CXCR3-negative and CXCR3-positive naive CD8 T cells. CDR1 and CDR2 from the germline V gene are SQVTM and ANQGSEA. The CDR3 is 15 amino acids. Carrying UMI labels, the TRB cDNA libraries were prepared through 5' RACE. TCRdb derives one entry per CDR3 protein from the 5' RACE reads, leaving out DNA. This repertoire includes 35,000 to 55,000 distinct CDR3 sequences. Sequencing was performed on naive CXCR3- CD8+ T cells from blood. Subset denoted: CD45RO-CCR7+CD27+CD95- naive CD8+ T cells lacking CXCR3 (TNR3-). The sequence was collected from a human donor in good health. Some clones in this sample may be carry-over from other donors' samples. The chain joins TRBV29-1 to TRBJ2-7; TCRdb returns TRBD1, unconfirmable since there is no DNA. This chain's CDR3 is CSVEDIGGSSYEQYF.